Shown below are 8 T cell receptor beta chains from a single sample sequenced in a study of OX40 agonist ivuxolimab in advanced cancers. The protocol was immunoSEQ multiplex PCR, while the TCRdb copy is restricted to in-frame clones and leaves out a portion. The sample carries 55,000 to 70,000 clones, roughly nine tenths recorded once. The specimen comprised CD4+ or CD8+ T cells sorted from blood, sampled in a trial of the OX40 agonist ivuxolimab. Receptor source: an adult with an advanced solid tumor such as melanoma, head and neck, liver or kidney cancer.

There are a few counts of this clone. This chain joins TRBV21-1 and TRBJ2-2; the table's D call of TRBD2 was not tested on the DNA. TRBV21-1 is described as a pseudogene. The CDR3 extends over 20 amino acids. CDR3 nucleotide sequence: TGTGCCAGCAGTTACTCCCACACCCTAGCGGGGGGGCCGGACACCGGGGAGCTGTTTTTT. Translating it yields CASSYSHTLAGGPDTGELFF.

V is TRBV9 and J is TRBJ2-1, with 9 bases aligning to TRBD2. The germline V gene encodes CDR1 SGDLS and CDR2 YYNGEE. This CDR3 spans 16 amino acids. Trimming at V came to 3 bases and at J to 4 bases, leaving 8 bases not matched to a gene. Written as DNA, the CDR3 is TGTGCCAGCAGCGCCCTCGGCGGGAGGGCATACAATGAGCAGTTCTTC. This gives the protein CASSALGGRAYNEQFF.

V is TRBV10-1 and J is TRBJ2-2; 7 positions match TRBD2. Germline assignment: CDR1 WNHNN and CDR2 SYGVQD (reference sequence). The CDR3 runs 14 residues. V lost 6 bases, J lost 0 bases, and 1 base stayed unmatched. DNA for the CDR3: TGCGCCAGCAGGGCGGGAGCGAACACCGGGGAGCTGTTTTTT. It translates to CASRAGANTGELFF.

The rearrangement uses TRBV5-1 and TRBJ1-3; D is uncertain. Trimming stripped 0 bases from V and 4 bases from J, with 5 bases between. CDR1 is SGHRS and CDR2 is YFSETQ in the germline V gene. The CDR3 has 13 amino acids. CDR3 region: CASSLVGGNTIYF. The CDR3 DNA is TGCGCCAGCAGCTTGGTTGGGGGAAACACCATATATTTT.

V and J are TRBV25-1 and TRBJ1-5, with 7 bases aligning to TRBD1. V was clipped by 7 bases and J by 1 base; unmatched bases: 10. This CDR3 spans 16 amino acids. Germline CDR1 is MGHDK and CDR2 is SYGVNS. The CDR3 DNA is TGTGCCAGCATCTCACAGGGGCCACGGAGCAATCAGCCCCAGCATTTT. Translating it yields CASISQGPRSNQPQHF.

V is TRBV5-4 and J is TRBJ2-5, with 7 bases identical to TRBD2. J gave up 4 bases and V 0 bases, and 6 bases lay outside the gene matches. Germline CDR1 is SGHNT and CDR2 is YYREEE (reference sequence). CDR3 length: 15 residues. CDR3 sequence (DNA): TGTGCCAGCAGCTTGGGGGCGGGAGAAGGAGAGACCCAGTACTTC. Translated, it gives CASSLGAGEGETQYF.

The CDR3 sequence is CASSRRGSNQPQHF. The CDR3 DNA is TGTGCCAGCAGCAGGAGGGGGAGCAATCAGCCCCAGCATTTT. This chain uses TRBV6-4 with TRBJ1-5; TRBD1 is a possible D gene (6 bases). V lost 6 bases and J 1 base, leaving 10 bases between the germline ends. Germline CDR1 is MRHNA and CDR2 is SNTAGT. The CDR3 loop spans 14 amino acids.

The V and J genes are TRBV6-5 and TRBJ1-2; 7 bases agree with TRBD1. This CDR3 region has 15 residues. Germline CDR1 and CDR2: MNHEY and SVGAGI. V was clipped by 6 bases and J by 8 bases; unmatched bases: 15. The CDR3 loop is CASSRRTGKGEGYTF. The CDR3 nucleotides are TGTGCCAGCAGCCGAAGGACAGGCAAGGGTGAAGGCTACACCTTC.